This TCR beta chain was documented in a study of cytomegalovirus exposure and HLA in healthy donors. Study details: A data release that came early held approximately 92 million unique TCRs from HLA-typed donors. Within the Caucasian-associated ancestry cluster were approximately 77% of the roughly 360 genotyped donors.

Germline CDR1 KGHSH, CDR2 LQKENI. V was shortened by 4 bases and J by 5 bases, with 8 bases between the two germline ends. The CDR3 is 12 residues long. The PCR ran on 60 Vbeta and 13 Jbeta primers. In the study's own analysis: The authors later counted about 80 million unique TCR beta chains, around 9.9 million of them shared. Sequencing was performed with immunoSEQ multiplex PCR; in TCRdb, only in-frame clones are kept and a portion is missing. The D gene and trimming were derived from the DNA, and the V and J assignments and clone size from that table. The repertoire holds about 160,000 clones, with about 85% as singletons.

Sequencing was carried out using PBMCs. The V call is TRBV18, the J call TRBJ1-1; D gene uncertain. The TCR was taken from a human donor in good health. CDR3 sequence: CASSQGGTEAFF. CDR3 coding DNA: TGTGCCAGCTCACAAGGCGGGACTGAAGCTTTCTTT.